This T cell receptor beta chain derives from a study of cytomegalovirus exposure and HLA in healthy donors. As for the study in general: Membership in the Caucasian-associated ancestry cluster was found for 75% to 90% of 300 to 500 genotyped donors. Study observations and caveats: Generally TCR sequences proved uncommon, though certain public TCRs appeared in numerous donors.

Researchers ran the PCR with 60 Vbeta and 13 Jbeta primers. Sequenced by immunoSEQ multiplex PCR; TCRdb stores in-frame clones only, minus some. The ten most abundant clones cover 2% to 2.5% of a sample with about 70,000 clones. To note about this clone: Its antigen is unknown.

This receptor was obtained from a female donor in good health and CMV-seropositive. Sample: PBMCs.

The CDR3 region has the DNA TGTGCCAGCAGGGTACTCGGGAATTCGAACGAGCAGTACTTC. As protein: CASRVLGNSNEQYF. The gene calls are TRBV2 and TRBJ2-7; possible D gene TRBD2, 5 bases. The V and J ends lost 6 bases and 5 bases respectively, with 17 bases between them. This CDR3 region has 14 residues. CDR1 SNHLY and CDR2 FYNNEI come from the germline V gene.